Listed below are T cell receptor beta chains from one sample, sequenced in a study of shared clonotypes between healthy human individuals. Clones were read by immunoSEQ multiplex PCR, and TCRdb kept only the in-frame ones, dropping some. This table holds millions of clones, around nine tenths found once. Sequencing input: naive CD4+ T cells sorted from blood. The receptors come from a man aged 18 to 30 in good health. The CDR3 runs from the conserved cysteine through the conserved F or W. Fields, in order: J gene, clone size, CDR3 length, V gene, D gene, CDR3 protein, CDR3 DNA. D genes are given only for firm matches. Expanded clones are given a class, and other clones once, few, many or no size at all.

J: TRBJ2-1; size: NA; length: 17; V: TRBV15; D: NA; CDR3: CATSRDIFAGATNEQFF; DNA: TGTGCCACCAGCAGAGATATATTTGCAGGGGCGACAAATGAGCAGTTCTTC
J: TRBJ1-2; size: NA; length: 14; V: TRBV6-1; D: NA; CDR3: CASRSLQQNLGYTF; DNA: TGTGCCAGCAGATCACTACAACAGAATTTGGGCTACACCTTC
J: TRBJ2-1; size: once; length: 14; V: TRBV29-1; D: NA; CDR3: CSGVGTEGRNEQFF; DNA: TGCAGCGGAGTCGGGACCGAGGGGAGGAATGAGCAGTTCTTC
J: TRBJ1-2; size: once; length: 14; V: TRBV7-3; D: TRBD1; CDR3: CASSLPAPGQGITF; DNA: TGTGCCAGCAGCTTACCAGCTCCGGGACAGGGCATCACCTTC
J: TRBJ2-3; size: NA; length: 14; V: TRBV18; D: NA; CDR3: CASSQADSTDTQYF; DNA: TGTGCCAGCTCACAAGCGGATAGCACAGATACGCAGTATTTT
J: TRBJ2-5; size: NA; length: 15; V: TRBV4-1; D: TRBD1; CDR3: CASSQGDRSQETQYF; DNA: TGCGCCAGCAGCCAAGGGGACAGAAGCCAAGAGACCCAGTACTTC
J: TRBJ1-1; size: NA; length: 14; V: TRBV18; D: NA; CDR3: CASSPKETNTEAFF; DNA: TGTGCCAGCTCACCAAAGGAGACGAACACTGAAGCTTTCTTT
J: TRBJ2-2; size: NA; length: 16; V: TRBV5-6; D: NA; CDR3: CASSSKNAGATGELFF; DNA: TGTGCCAGCAGTTCGAAAAACGCGGGGGCCACCGGGGAGCTGTTTTTT
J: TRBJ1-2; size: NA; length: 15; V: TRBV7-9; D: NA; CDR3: CASSFDLTGNYGYTF; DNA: TGTGCCAGCAGCTTCGACTTGACAGGCAACTATGGCTACACCTTC
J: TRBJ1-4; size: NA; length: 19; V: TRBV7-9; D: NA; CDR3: CASSSPKGINQQTNEKLFF; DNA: TGTGCCAGCAGCTCCCCAAAGGGGATTAACCAGCAAACTAATGAAAAACTGTTTTTT
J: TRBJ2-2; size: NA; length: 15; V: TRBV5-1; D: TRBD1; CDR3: CASSFDRGNTGELFF; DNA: TGCGCCAGCAGCTTTGACAGGGGGAACACCGGGGAGCTGTTTTTT
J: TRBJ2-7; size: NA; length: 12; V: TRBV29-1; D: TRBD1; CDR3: CSVEAGGYEQYF; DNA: TGCAGCGTTGAGGCAGGGGGATACGAGCAGTACTTC
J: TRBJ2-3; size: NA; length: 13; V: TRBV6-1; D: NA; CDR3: CASSVPTTDTQYF; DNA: TGTGCCAGCAGTGTTCCAACCACAGATACGCAGTATTTT
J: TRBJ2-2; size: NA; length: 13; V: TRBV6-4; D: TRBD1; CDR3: CASRGQGPGELFF; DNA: TGTGCCAGCCGGGGACAGGGGCCCGGGGAGCTGTTTTTT
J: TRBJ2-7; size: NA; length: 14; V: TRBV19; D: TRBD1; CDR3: CASSMGTGRYEQYF; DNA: TGTGCCAGTAGTATGGGGACAGGTCGCTACGAGCAGTACTTC
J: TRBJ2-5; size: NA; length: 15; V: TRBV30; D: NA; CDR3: CAWSILRPSGETQYF; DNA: TGTGCCTGGAGTATTCTTAGGCCGTCCGGGGAGACCCAGTACTTC
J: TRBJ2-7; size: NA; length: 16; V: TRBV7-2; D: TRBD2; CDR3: CASSPPGTSRPYEQYF; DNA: TGTGCCAGCAGCCCCCCTGGGACTAGCAGACCCTACGAGCAGTACTTC
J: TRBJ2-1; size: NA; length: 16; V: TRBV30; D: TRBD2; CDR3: CAWSVSSGGTYNEQFF; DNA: TGTGCCTGGAGTGTGTCTAGCGGGGGTACCTACAATGAGCAGTTCTTC
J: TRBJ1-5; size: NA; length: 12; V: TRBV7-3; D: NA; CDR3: CAGRIWGQPQHF; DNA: TGTGCCGGCAGGATTTGGGGTCAGCCCCAGCATTTT
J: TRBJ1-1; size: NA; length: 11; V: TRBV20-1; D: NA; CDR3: CSALQGTEAFF; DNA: TGCAGTGCTCTACAGGGAACTGAAGCTTTCTTT
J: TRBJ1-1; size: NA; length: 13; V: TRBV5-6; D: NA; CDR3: CASSLGGNTEAFF; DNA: TGTGCCAGCAGCCTGGGGGGGAACACTGAAGCTTTCTTT
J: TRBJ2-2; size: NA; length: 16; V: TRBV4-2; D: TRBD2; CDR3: CASSQDSGGAVGELFF; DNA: TGTGCCAGCAGCCAAGATAGCGGGGGGGCTGTCGGGGAGCTGTTTTTT
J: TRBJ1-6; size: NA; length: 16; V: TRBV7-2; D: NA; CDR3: CASSLAGGGTNSPLHF; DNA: TGTGCCAGCAGCTTAGCGGGCGGCGGAACTAATTCACCCCTCCACTTT
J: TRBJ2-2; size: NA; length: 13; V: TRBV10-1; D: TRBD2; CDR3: CATREGYTGELFF; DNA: TGCGCCACCCGGGAGGGCTACACCGGGGAGCTGTTTTTT
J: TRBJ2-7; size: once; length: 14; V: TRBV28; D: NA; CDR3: CASSFPGVGYEQYF; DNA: TGTGCCAGCAGTTTTCCAGGGGTAGGATACGAGCAGTACTTC
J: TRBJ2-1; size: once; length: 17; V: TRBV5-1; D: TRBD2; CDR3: CASSSFILAGGLHEQFF; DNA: TGCGCCAGCAGCTCGTTTATACTAGCGGGGGGGCTCCATGAGCAGTTCTTC
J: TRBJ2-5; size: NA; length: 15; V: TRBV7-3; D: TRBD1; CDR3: CASSPDRGTQETQYF; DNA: TGTGCCAGCAGCCCCGACAGGGGAACCCAAGAGACCCAGTACTTC
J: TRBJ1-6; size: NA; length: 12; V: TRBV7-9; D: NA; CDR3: CASSVNNSPLHF; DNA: TGTGCCAGCAGTGTCAATAATTCACCCCTCCACTTT
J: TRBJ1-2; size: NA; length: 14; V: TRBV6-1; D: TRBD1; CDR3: CASSRTGDRYGYTF; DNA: TGTGCCAGCAGTCGGACAGGGGATCGGTATGGCTACACCTTC
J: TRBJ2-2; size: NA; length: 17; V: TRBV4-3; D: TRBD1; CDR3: CASSLRPTGMCTGELFF; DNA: TGCGCCAGCAGCCTACGACCGACAGGGATGTGCACCGGGGAGCTGTTTTTT
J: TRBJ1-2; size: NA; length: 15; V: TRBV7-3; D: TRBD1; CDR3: CASSLGQGANYGYTF; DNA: TGTGCCAGCAGCTTAGGGCAGGGGGCGAACTATGGCTACACCTTC
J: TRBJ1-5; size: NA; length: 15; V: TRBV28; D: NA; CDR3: CASSSLQGTGQPQHF; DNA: TGTGCCAGCAGCTCACTTCAGGGCACAGGTCAGCCCCAGCATTTT
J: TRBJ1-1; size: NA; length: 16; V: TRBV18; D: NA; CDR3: CASSPPRGGMGTEAFF; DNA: TGTGCCAGCTCACCACCCAGGGGCGGGATGGGCACTGAAGCTTTCTTT
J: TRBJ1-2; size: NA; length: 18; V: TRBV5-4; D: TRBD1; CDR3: CASSLFYGTAPSSLGYTF; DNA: TGTGCCAGCAGCTTATTTTACGGGACAGCCCCGTCGTCGCTAGGCTACACCTTC
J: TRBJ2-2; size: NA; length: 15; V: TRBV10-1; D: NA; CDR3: CASSAGTLNTGELFF; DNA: TGCGCCAGCAGTGCCGGGACGTTGAACACCGGGGAGCTGTTTTTT
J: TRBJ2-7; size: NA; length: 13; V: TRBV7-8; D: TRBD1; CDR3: CASNRGLTYEQYF; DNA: TGTGCCAGCAACAGGGGCCTTACCTACGAGCAGTACTTC
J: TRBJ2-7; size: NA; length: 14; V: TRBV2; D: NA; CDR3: CASSEISPLYEQYF; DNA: TGTGCCAGCAGTGAGATATCCCCCCTTTATGAGCAGTACTTC
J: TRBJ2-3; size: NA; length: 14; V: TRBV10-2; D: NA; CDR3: CASSDGGGTDTQYF; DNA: TGCGCCAGCAGTGACGGGGGAGGCACAGATACGCAGTATTTT
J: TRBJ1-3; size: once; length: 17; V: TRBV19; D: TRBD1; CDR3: CASTPWTGASSGNTIYF; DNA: TGTGCCAGTACCCCATGGACAGGGGCCAGCTCTGGAAACACCATATATTTT
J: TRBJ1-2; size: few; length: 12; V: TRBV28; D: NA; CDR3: CASSPSKAGYTF; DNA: TGTGCCAGCAGCCCAAGTAAAGCTGGCTACACCTTC
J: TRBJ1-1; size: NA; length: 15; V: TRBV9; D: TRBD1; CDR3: CASSVVGQGGTEAFF; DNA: TGTGCCAGCAGCGTAGTTGGACAGGGGGGCACTGAAGCTTTCTTT
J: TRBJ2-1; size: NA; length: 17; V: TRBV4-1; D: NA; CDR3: CASSQVPPGDTHNEQFF; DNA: TGCGCCAGCAGCCAAGTCCCACCCGGGGACACCCACAATGAGCAGTTCTTC
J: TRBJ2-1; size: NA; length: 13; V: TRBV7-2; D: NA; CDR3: CASSPDYYNEQFF; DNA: TGTGCCAGCAGCCCGGACTACTACAATGAGCAGTTCTTC
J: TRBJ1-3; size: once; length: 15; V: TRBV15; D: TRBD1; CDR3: CATSSGTVAGNTIYF; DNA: TGTGCCACCAGCAGTGGGACAGTGGCTGGAAACACCATATATTTT